The rows below give T cell receptor beta chains drawn from one sample of a study of CD4 and CD8 cells across lung adenocarcinoma regions. TCRdb re-called the PCR reads with MiXCR, one entry per CDR3 protein. The repertoire holds some 16,000 distinct CDR3 sequences, with less than 55% as singletons. Sequenced input: CD8+ T cells from the center of a lung tumor. These receptor sequences come from a female donor with lung adenocarcinoma. The CD4 and CD8 labels of this study may be unreliable. Each CDR3 is given with its conserved first and last residue. Fields, in order: clone size, V gene, J gene, D gene, CDR3 DNA, CDR3 protein. D genes are given only for firm matches. Where a row states a size, it is once, few, many or the class of an expanded clone; other rows omit it.

many	TRBV7-2	TRBJ1-2	TRBD1	TGTGCCAGCACGACTCCGACAGGGTATGGCTACACCTTC	CASTTPTGYGYTF
few	TRBV30	TRBJ2-3	NA	TGTGCCTGGAGTGTAGGCACGTATAACACAGATACGCAGTATTTT	CAWSVGTYNTDTQYF
NA	TRBV5-6	TRBJ2-5	NA	TGTGCCAGCAGCTCACTGGACTCCCAAGAGACCCAGTACTTC	CASSSLDSQETQYF
medium-sized	TRBV7-7	TRBJ2-2	NA	TGTGCTAGCCCGGGGGGCTCCGGGGAGCTGTTTTTT	CASPGGSGELFF
NA	TRBV6-1	TRBJ2-4	NA	TGTGCCAGCCGCGGGGGCCGTGACCAAGAGACTCAGTACTTC	CASRGGRDQETQYF
many	TRBV9	TRBJ2-3	NA	TGTGCCAGCAGCGTCCTGGGGCAGGGAACAGATACGCAGTATTTT	CASSVLGQGTDTQYF
many	TRBV4-2	TRBJ2-1	NA	TGTGCCAGCAGCCAAGATGTCGGGGCGGGGGCCCCCAATGAGCAGTTCTTC	CASSQDVGAGAPNEQFF
NA	TRBV20-1	TRBJ2-5	TRBD1	TGCAGTGCTAGTAAGGGGGCGCGGGAGACCCAGTACTTC	CSASKGARETQYF
NA	TRBV6-5	TRBJ2-6	NA	TGTGCCAGCAGTTACGAGGGGGGCTCTGGGGCCAACGTCCTGACTTTC	CASSYEGGSGANVLTF
NA	TRBV10-2	TRBJ2-3	NA	TGCGCCAGGGCGTGGGGGGGGGCCCGCAAAGATACGCAGTATTTT	CARAWGGARKDTQYF
NA	TRBV10-3	TRBJ2-1	NA	TGTGCCATCAGTGAACGGGATATGGGCAATGAGCAGTTCTTC	CAISERDMGNEQFF
many	TRBV7-2	TRBJ2-1	NA	TGTGCCAGCAGCTTAGATGGCGGGGCCTACAATGAGCAGTTCTTC	CASSLDGGAYNEQFF
many	TRBV4-1	TRBJ1-2	NA	TGCGCCAGCAGCCAAGATAGAGCTTTCGACTATGGCTACACCTTC	CASSQDRAFDYGYTF
NA	TRBV6-2/TRBV6-3	TRBJ2-4	NA	TGTGCCAGCACCGGCAGGGGACTGGGGGGGGGAGCCAAAGATACGCAGTACTTC	CASTGRGLGGGAKDTQYF
NA	TRBV6-4	TRBJ2-1	TRBD1	TGTGCCAGCAGTGATGGATCAGGGGGCTCCAATGAGCAGTTCTTC	CASSDGSGGSNEQFF
NA	TRBV12-3/TRBV12-4	TRBJ2-2	NA	TGTGCCAGCAGTCCGGGGGTCATGGGCACCGATACGCTGTATTTT	CASSPGVMGTDTLYF
many	TRBV10-1	TRBJ1-1	NA	TGCGCCAGCGACAACACTGAAGCTTTCTTT	CASDNTEAFF
NA	TRBV6-8	TRBJ2-7	NA	TGTGCCGGGGGCAGTGTGCCAGAGACGCAGTACTTC	CAGGSVPETQYF
few	TRBV6-5	TRBJ2-1	NA	TGTGCCAGCAGTTACCGGCTAGCAGCTTCCCATGAGCAGTTCTTC	CASSYRLAASHEQFF
NA	TRBV10-2	TRBJ2-4	TRBD2	TGCGCCAGCAGAGATCTAGCGGGGAGCACAAATACTCAGTACTTC	CASRDLAGSTNTQYF
NA	TRBV10-3	TRBJ2-5	NA	TGTGCCATCTCCAGTGTGCCAGAGACCCAGTACTTC	CAISSVPETQYF
many	TRBV27	TRBJ2-1	NA	TGTGCCAGCAGTTGGGGGAGAGAGATAGAGCAGTTCTTC	CASSWGREIEQFF
NA	TRBV2	TRBJ1-1	TRBD1	TGTGCCAGCAGTGGATCTAGGACAGGAGGCACTGAAGCTTTCTTT	CASSGSRTGGTEAFF
NA	TRBV27	TRBJ2-5	NA	TGTGCCAGCACGGCGCTCGGCGGCTGGGACCAAGAGACCCAGTACTTC	CASTALGGWDQETQYF
few	TRBV6-1	TRBJ1-2	NA	TGTGCCAGCAGGGACACGAAGGGAAAGAACTATGGCTACACCTTC	CASRDTKGKNYGYTF
medium-sized	TRBV7-3	TRBJ2-3	NA	TGTGCCACCAAAAGCCAGTCCGCAGAGGATACGCAGTATTTT	CATKSQSAEDTQYF
NA	TRBV6-8	TRBJ2-4	NA	TGCGGCGGCTCGGGGCTGTGTGCCAAAAACATTCAGTACTTC	CGGSGLCAKNIQYF
few	TRBV7-8	TRBJ1-2	NA	TGTGCCAGCAGCTCCATTTCTCAGGGTCTCAATGGCTACACCTTC	CASSSISQGLNGYTF
NA	TRBV6-1	TRBJ2-6	TRBD2	TGTGCCAGCAGTCCTAGCGGGCACCCAACCACAGATACGCTGACTTTC	CASSPSGHPTTDTLTF
many	TRBV11-2	TRBJ2-1	NA	TGTGCCAGCAGCCCCCGGACAGTATACAATGAGCAGTTCTTC	CASSPRTVYNEQFF
NA	TRBV7-6	TRBJ1-1	NA	TGTGCCAGCAGCTCCCCCTCTCTAACTGAAGCTTTCTTT	CASSSPSLTEAFF
NA	TRBV12-5	TRBJ2-5	TRBD1	TGTGCTAGTGGTTTGGAAGGACAGGGGACTGGACAGACCCAGTACTTC	CASGLEGQGTGQTQYF
NA	TRBV4-1	TRBJ1-1	TRBD1	TGCGCCAGCAGCCAAGCGGTAGGGGGCGAAATGAACACTGGAGCCACCTTT	CASSQAVGGEMNTGATF
medium-sized	TRBV27	TRBJ2-3	NA	TGTGCCAGCAGTTTAGGAGACAGCACAGATACGCAGTATTTT	CASSLGDSTDTQYF
few	TRBV15	TRBJ2-5	NA	TGTGCCACCAGCAGAGCTCCCTTCCAAGAGACCCAGTACTTC	CATSRAPFQETQYF